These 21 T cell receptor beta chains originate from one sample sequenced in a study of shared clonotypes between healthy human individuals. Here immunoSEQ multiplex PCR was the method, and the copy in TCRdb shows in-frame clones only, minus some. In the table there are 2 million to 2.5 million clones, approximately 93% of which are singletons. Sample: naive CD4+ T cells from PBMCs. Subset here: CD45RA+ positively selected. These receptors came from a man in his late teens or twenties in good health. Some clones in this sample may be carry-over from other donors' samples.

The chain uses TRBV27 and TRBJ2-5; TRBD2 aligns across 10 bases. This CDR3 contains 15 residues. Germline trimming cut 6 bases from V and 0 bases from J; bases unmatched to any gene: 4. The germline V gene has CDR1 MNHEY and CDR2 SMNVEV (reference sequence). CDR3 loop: CASRILAGYQETQYF. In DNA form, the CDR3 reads TGTGCCAGCAGGATACTAGCGGGGTACCAAGAGACCCAGTACTTC.

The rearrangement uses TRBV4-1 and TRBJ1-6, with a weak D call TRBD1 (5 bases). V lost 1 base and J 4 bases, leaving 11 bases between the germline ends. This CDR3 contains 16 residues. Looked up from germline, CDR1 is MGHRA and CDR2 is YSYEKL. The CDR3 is CASSQGGGMYNSPLHF. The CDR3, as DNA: TGCGCCAGCAGCCAAGGCGGGGGGATGTATAATTCACCCCTCCACTTT.

The CDR3 is CASSSKTSGHNEQFF. The CDR3 nucleotides are TGTGCCAGCAGCTCCAAGACTAGCGGACACAATGAGCAGTTCTTC. The chain employs TRBV5-4 and TRBJ2-1; TRBD2 matches at 9 bases. The CDR3 spans 15 residues. Trimming cost V 3 bases and J 5 bases; bases outside gene matches: 6. The V gene's germline CDR1 is SGHNT and CDR2 YYREEE (reference sequence).

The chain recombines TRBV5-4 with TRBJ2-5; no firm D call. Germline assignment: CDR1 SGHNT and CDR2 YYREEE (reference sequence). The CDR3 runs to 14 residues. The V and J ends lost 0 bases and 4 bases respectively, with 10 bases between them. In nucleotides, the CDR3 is TGTGCCAGCAGCTTGGGCCGCCGGCCAGAGACCCAGTACTTC. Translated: CASSLGRRPETQYF.

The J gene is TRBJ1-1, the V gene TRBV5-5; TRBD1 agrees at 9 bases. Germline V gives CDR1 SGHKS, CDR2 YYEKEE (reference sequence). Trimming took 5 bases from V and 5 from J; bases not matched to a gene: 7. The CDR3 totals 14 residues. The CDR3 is CASSTGGAWTEAFF. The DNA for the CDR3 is TGTGCCAGCAGTACAGGGGGCGCTTGGACTGAAGCTTTCTTT. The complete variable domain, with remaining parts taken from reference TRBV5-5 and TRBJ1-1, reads DAGVTQSPTHLIKTRGQQVTLRCSPISGHKSVSWYQQVLGQGPQFIFQYYEKEERGRGNFPDRFSARQFPNYSSELNVNALLLGDSALYLCASSTGGAWTEAFFGQGTRLTVV.

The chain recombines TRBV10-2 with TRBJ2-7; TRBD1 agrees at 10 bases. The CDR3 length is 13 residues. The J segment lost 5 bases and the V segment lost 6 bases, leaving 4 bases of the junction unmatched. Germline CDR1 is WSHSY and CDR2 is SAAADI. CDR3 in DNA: TGCGCCAGCAGGGTGACAGGGGGCAACGAGCAGTACTTC. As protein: CASRVTGGNEQYF.

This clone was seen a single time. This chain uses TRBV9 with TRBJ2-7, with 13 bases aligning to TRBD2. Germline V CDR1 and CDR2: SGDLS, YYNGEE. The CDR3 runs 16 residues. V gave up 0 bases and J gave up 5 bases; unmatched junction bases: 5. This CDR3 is CASSVDTSGRVNEQYF. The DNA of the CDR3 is TGTGCCAGCAGCGTAGACACTAGCGGGAGGGTTAACGAGCAGTACTTC.

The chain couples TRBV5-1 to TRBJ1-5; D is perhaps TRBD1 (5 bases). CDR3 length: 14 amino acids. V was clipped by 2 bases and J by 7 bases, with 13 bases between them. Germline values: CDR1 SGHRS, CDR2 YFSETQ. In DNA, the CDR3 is TGCGCCAGCAGCTTAGAGGGGCGAGGGCAGCCCCAGCATTTT. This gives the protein CASSLEGRGQPQHF.

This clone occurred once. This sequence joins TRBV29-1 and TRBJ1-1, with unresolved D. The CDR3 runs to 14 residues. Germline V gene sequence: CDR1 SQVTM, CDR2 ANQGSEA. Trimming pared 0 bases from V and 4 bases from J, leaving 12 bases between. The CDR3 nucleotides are TGCAGCGTTGAAGATCCGTCGCCCCCCACTGAAGCTTTCTTT. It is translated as CSVEDPSPPTEAFF.

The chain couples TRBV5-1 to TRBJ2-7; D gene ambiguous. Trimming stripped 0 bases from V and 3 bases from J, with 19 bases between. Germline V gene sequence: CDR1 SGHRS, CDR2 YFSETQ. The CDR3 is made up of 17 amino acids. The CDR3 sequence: CASSLGSSYYESYEQYF. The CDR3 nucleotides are TGCGCCAGCAGCTTGGGTTCGAGTTACTACGAGAGCTACGAGCAGTACTTC.

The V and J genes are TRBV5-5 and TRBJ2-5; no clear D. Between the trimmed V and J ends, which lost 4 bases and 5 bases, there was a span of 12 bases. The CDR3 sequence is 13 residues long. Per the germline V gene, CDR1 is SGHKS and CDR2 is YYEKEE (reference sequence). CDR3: CASSTGSQETQYF. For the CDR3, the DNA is TGTGCCAGCAGCACTGGCAGTCAGGAGACCCAGTACTTC.

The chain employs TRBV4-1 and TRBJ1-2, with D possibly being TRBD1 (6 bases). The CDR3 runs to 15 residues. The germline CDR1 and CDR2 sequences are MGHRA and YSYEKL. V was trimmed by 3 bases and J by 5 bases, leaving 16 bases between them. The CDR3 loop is CASSHNREQGYGYTF. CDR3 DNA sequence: TGCGCCAGCAGCCATAACAGGGAGCAAGGATATGGCTACACCTTC.

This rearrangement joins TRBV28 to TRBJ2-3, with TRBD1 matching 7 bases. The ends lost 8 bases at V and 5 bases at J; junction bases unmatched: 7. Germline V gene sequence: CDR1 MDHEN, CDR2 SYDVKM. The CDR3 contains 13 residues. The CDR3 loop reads CASETGDKDTQYF. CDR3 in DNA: TGTGCCAGCGAAACAGGGGATAAAGATACGCAGTATTTT.

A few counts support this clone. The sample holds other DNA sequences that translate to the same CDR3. Written as DNA, the CDR3 is TGCGCCAGCAGCTTGGCCGACGAGCAGTACTTC. Its translation is CASSLADEQYF. This chain links TRBV5-1 with TRBJ2-7, with D unclear. CDR1 is SGHRS and CDR2 is YFSETQ in the germline V gene. Between the trimmed V and J ends, which lost 0 bases and 5 bases, there was a span of 3 bases. This CDR3 spans 11 amino acids.

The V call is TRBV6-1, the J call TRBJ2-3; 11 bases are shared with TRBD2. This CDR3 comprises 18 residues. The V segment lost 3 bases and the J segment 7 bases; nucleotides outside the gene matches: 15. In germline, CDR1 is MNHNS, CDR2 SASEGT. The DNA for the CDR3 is TGTGCCAGCAGTGAGGAGCTTATAGCGGGAGGGTTCGGATATACGCAGTATTTT. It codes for CASSEELIAGGFGYTQYF.

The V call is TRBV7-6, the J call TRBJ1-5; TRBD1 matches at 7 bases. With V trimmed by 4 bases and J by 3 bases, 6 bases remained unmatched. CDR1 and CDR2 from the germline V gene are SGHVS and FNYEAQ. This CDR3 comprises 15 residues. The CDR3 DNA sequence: TGTGCCAGCAGCTCCAAGACAGGGATCAATCAGCCCCAGCATTTT. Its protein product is CASSSKTGINQPQHF.

The CDR3 reads CASSFTSPTGIAYGYTF. The DNA of the CDR3 is TGTGCCAGCAGTTTCACCTCGCCGACAGGGATAGCCTATGGCTACACCTTC. This chain links TRBV27 with TRBJ1-2; 7 positions match TRBD1. Trimming removed 3 bases from V and 4 bases from J; junction bases left unmatched: 14. In germline, CDR1 is MNHEY, CDR2 SMNVEV (reference sequence). CDR3 length: 17 amino acids.

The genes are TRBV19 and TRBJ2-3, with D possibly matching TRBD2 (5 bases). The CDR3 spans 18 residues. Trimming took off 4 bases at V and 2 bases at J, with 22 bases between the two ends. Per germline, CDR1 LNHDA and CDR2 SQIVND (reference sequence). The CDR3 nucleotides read TGTGCCAGTAGTAGTTACTCCACTGGCGGACTTTACACAGATACGCAGTATTTT. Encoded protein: CASSSYSTGGLYTDTQYF.

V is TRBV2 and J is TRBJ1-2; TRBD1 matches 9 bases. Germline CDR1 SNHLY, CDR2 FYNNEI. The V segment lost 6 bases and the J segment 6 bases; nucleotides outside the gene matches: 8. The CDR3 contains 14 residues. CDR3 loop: CASRSGTGIHGYTF. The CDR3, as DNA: TGTGCCAGCAGGTCCGGGACAGGGATTCATGGCTACACCTTC.

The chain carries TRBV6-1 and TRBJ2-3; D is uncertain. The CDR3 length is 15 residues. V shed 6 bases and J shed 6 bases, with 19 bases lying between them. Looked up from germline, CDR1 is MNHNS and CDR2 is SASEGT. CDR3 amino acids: CASSRLPVSKDTQYF. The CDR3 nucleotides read TGTGCCAGCAGCCGCCTTCCTGTCTCAAAGGATACGCAGTATTTT.

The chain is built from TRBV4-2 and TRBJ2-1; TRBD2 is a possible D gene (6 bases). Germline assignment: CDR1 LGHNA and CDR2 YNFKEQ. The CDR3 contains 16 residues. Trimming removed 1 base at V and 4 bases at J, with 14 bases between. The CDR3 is CASSQVSGGPYNEQFF. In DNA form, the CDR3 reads TGTGCCAGCAGCCAAGTATCCGGGGGACCTTACAATGAGCAGTTCTTC.